This TCR beta chain came from a study of blood T cell repertoires in COVID-19 (TCRdb year 2020). Regarding the complete study: Collaborator samples came from the United States, Italy and Spain and covered acute and convalescent phases of COVID-19. A freely available public database, intended as a resource for researchers studying the immune response to SARS-CoV-2, is where the repertoires were released. The samples were drawn from the first 160 participants of the ongoing ImmuneRACE study and from 1,254 subjects provided by 6 global collaborators. Subjects who had been exposed to COVID-19, were actively infected with it, or had recovered from it provided the deeply sampled blood TCRbeta repertoires that made up the dataset. Where HLA class I and class II types were available, the types were taken from metadata supplied by the sample provider, not from assay-based typing. The sample metadata nearly always contained a de-identified subject ID, COVID-19 status, age in years and sex. The material from the prospective study consisted of cDNA or gDNA derived from T cells, B-cell-depleted T cells, or PBMCs.

As concerns this clone: The clone's antigen remains unknown. Base qualities are not provided; no much larger clone lies one nucleotide away.

General conclusions and limits of the study: The amount of clinical and demographic metadata varied by source and participant and was provided uncurated.

Collaborating institutions collected whole blood in K2EDTA tubes following their own protocols. For TCRbeta analysis, collaborators shipped samples as frozen whole blood, isolated PBMCs, or DNA extracted from either of those sample types. TCRbeta CDR3 regions were amplified from genomic DNA by means of the immunoSEQ Assay, a bias-controlled multiplex PCR. The study's own analysis went as follows. The number of nucleated cells in each sample was estimated from the amplification of reference gene primers within the assay. Sequence reads were collapsed and filtered to measure the absolute abundance of every unique TCRbeta CDR3 rearrangement. Productive Simpson clonality was computed per sample as the square root of Simpson's diversity index over productive rearrangements. In TCRdb, the immuneACCESS table is reduced to in-frame sequences with V and J assigned. These tables do not hold every clone; where another copy was compared, an unresolved V gene accounts for under half, and the others remain unexplained. For V, J and clone size, that table is used; D and trimming come from the DNA. The sample yields about 490,000 clones; 80% to 90% were counted once. Approximately 3.2% of the sample is in the top ten clones.

According to the germline V gene, CDR1 reads SQVTM and CDR2 reads ANQGSEA. The CDR3, cysteine through phenylalanine, is 11 amino acids long. Here the CDR3 DNA is all that survives: 33 bases in frame from base 1. Relative to germline, V is 8 bases shorter and J is 5 bases shorter, with 10 bases between their ends. The receptor comes from a human donor in a cohort sampled during active COVID-19. Recombination connected TRBV29-1 to TRBJ2-1; the D gene cannot be resolved reliably. The sample consisted of peripheral blood. The sequence in DNA is TGCAGCCCGAGCTTGAACAATGAGCAGTTCTTC. It specifies CSPSLNNEQFF.